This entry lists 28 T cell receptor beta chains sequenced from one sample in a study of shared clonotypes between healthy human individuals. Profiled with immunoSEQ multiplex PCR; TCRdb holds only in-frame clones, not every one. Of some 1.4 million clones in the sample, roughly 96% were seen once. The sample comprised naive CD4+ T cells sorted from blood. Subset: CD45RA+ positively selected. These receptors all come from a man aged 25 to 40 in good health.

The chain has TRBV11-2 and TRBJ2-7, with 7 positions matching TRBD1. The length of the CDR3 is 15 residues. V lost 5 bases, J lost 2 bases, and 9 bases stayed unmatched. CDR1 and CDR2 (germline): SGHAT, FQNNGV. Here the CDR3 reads CASSPPPGQTYEQYF. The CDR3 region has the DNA TGTGCCAGCAGCCCCCCCCCGGGACAGACCTACGAGCAGTACTTC.

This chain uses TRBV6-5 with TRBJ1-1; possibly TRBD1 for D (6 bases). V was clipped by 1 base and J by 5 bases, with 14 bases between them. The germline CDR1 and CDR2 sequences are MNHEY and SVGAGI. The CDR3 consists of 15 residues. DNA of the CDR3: TGTGCCAGCAGTTACTTGGCAGGGGTGAGAACTGAAGCTTTCTTT. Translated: CASSYLAGVRTEAFF.

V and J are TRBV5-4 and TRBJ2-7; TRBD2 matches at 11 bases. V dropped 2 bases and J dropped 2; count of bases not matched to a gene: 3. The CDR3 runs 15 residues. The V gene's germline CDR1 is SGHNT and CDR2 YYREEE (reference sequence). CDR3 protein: CASSFLAGGPYEQYF. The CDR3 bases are TGTGCCAGCAGCTTTCTAGCGGGAGGCCCCTACGAGCAGTACTTC. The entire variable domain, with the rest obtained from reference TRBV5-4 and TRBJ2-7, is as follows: ETGVTQSPTHLIKTRGQQVTLRCSSQSGHNTVSWYQQALGQGPQFIFQYYREEENGRGNFPPRFSGLQFPNYSSELNVNALELDDSALYLCASSFLAGGPYEQYFGPGTRLTVT.

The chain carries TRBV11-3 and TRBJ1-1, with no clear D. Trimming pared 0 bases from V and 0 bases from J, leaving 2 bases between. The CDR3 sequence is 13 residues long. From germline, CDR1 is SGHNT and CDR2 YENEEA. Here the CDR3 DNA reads TGTGCCAGCAGCTTAGATGTGAACACTGAAGCTTTCTTT. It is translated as CASSLDVNTEAFF.

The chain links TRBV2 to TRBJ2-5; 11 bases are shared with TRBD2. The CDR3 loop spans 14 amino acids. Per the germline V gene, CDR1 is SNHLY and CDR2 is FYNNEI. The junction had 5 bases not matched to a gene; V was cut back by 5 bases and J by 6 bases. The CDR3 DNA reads TGTGCCAGCAGTCCTAGCGGGAGGAGGCAGACCCAGTACTTC. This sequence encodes CASSPSGRRQTQYF.

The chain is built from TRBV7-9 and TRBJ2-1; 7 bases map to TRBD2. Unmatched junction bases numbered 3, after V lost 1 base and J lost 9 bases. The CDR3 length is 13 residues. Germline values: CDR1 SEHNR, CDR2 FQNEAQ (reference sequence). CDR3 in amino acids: CASSLVGGGEQFF. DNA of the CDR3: TGTGCCAGCAGCTTAGTGGGGGGGGGTGAGCAGTTCTTC. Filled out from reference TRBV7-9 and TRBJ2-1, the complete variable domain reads DTGVSQNPRHKITKRGQNVTFRCDPISEHNRLYWYRQTLGQGPEFLTYFQNEAQLEKSRLLSDRFSAERPKGSFSTLEIQRTEQGDSAMYLCASSLVGGGEQFFGPGTRLTVL.

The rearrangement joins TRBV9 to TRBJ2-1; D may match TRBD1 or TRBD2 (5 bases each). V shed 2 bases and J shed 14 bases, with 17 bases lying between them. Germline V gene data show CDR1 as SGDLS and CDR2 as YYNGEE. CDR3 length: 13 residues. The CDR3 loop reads CASSVNVPGRKFF. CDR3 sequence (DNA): TGTGCCAGCAGCGTCAATGTCCCGGGACGTAAGTTCTTC.

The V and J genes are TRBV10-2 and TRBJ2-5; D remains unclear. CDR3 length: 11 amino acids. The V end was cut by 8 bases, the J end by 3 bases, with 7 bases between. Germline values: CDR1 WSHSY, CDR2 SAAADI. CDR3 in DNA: TGCGCCAGCGGTTCTGAAGAGACCCAGTACTTC. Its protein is CASGSEETQYF.

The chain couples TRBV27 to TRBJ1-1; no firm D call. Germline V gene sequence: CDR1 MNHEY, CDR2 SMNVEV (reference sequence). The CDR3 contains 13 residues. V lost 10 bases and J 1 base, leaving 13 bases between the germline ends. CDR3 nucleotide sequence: TGTGCCACCACGCTTACCGGGAACACTGAAGCTTTCTTT. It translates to CATTLTGNTEAFF.

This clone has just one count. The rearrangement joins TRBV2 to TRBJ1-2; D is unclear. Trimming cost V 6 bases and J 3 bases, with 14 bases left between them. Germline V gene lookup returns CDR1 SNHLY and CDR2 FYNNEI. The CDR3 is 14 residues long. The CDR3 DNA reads TGTGCCAGCAGCGTGGCGGCGAGGGACTATGGCTACACCTTC. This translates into CASSVAARDYGYTF.

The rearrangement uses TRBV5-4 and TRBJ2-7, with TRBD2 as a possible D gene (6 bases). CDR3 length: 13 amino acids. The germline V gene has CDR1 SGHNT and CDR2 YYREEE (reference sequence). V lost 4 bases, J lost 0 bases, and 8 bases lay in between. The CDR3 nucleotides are TGTGCCAGCAGCGGCGGGATCTCCTACGAGCAGTACTTC. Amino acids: CASSGGISYEQYF.

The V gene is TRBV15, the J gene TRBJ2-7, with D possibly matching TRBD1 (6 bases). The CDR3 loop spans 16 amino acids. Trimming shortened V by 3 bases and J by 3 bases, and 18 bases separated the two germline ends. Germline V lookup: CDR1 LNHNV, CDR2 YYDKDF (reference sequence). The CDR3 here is CATSSNRDGLFYEQYF. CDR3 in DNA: TGTGCCACCAGCAGTAACAGGGATGGGTTGTTCTACGAGCAGTACTTC.

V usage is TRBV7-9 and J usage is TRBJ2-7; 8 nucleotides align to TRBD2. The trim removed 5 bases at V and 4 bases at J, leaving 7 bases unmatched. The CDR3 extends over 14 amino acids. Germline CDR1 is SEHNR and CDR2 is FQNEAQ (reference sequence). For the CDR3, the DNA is TGTGCCAGCAGCCGTCCCGGGACTAGTTACGAGCAGTACTTC. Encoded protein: CASSRPGTSYEQYF.

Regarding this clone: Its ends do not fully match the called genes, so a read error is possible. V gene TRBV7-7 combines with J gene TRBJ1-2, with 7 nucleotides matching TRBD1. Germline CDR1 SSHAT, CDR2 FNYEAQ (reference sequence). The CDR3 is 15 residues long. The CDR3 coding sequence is TGTGCTAGCAGCCCTCTTGGCAGGGGGACGGATGGCTACACCTTC. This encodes CASSPLGRGTDGYTF.

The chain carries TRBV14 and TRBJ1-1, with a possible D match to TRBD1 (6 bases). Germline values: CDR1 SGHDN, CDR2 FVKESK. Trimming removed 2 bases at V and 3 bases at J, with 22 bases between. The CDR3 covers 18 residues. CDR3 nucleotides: TGTGCCAGCAGCCAACGCTTGGGTGTGGGGGCGAAGGACACTGAAGCTTTCTTT. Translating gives CASSQRLGVGAKDTEAFF.

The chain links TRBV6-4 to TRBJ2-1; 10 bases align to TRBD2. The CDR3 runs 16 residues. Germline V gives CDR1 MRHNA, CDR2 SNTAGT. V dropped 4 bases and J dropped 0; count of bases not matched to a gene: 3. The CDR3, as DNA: TGTGCCAGCAGTGTGGGACTAGCGTTCTCCTACAATGAGCAGTTCTTC. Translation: CASSVGLAFSYNEQFF.

CDR3 sequence reads: CASSLGGRDTYNEQFF. CDR3 coding DNA: TGTGCCAGCAGCTTGGGGGGGCGGGACACCTACAATGAGCAGTTCTTC. J is TRBJ2-1 and V is TRBV5-4; D may be TRBD1 or TRBD2 (6 bases each). CDR1 and CDR2 (germline): SGHNT, YYREEE (reference sequence). The CDR3 loop spans 16 amino acids. V was trimmed by 0 bases and J by 2 bases, leaving 12 bases between them.

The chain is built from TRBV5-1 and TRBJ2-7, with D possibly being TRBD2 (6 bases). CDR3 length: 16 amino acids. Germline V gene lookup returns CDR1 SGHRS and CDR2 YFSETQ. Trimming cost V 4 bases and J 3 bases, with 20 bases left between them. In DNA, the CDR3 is TGCGCCAGCAGCCCGGAGGGTGGGGGAAGCATCTACGAGCAGTACTTC. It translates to CASSPEGGGSIYEQYF.

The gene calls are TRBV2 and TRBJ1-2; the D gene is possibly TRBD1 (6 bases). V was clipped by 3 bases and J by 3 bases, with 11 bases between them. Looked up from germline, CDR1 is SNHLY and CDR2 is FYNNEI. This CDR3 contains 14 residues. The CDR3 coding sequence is TGTGCCAGCAGTGACTGGGGGCAGGACTATGGCTACACCTTC. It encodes CASSDWGQDYGYTF.

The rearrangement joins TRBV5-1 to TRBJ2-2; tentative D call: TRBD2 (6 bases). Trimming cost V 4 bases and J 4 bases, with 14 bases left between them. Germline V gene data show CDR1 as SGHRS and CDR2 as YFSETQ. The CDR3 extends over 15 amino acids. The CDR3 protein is CASSPGTPSTGELFF. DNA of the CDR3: TGCGCCAGCAGCCCAGGGACTCCCTCCACCGGGGAGCTGTTTTTT.

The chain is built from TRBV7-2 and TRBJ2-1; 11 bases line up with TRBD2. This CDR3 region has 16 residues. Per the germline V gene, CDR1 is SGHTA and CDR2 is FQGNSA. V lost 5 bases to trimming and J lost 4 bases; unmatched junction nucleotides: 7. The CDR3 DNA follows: TGTGCCAGCAGCCTACGGACTAGCGGGCTTTACAATGAGCAGTTCTTC. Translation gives CASSLRTSGLYNEQFF.

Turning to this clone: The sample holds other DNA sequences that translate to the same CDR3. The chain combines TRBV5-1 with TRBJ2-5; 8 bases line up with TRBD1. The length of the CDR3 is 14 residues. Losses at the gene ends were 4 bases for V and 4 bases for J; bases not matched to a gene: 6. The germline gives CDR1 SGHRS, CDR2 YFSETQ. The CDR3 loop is CASSPGQGGETQYF. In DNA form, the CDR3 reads TGCGCCAGCAGCCCCGGACAGGGTGGAGAGACCCAGTACTTC.

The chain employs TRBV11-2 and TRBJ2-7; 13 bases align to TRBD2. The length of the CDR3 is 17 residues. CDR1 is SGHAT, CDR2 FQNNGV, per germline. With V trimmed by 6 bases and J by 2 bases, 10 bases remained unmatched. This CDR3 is CASSRTSGSPPPYEQYF. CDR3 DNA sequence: TGTGCCAGCAGTCGGACTAGCGGGAGCCCTCCTCCCTACGAGCAGTACTTC.

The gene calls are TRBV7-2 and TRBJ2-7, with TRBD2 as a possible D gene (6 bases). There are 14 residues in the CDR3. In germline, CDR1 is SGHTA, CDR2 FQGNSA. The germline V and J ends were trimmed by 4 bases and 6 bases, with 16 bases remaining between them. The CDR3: CASSSRTGGSEQYF. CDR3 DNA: TGTGCCAGCAGCTCCCGGACCGGGGGATCCGAGCAGTACTTC.

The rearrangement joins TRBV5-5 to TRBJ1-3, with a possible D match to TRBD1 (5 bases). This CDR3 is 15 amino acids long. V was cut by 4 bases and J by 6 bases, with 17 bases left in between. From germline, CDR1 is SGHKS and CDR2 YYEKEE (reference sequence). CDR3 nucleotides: TGTGCCAGCAGCGTTGGGGCGAGGGCCTTAAACACCATATATTTT. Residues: CASSVGARALNTIYF.

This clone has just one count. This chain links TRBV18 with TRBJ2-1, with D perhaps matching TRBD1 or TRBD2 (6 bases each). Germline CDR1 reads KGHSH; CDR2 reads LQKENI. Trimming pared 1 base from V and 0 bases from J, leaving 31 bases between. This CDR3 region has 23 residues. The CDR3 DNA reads TGTGCCAGCTCACCACTGGGGGGCTGGAATCGGCAGTCGACTGAAAGCTCCTACAATGAGCAGTTCTTC. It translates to CASSPLGGWNRQSTESSYNEQFF.

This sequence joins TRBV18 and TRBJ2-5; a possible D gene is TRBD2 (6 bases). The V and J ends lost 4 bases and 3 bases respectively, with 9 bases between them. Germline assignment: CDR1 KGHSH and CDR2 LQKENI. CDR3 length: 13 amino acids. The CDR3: CASSRTGEETQYF. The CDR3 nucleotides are TGTGCCAGCTCACGTACGGGGGAAGAGACCCAGTACTTC. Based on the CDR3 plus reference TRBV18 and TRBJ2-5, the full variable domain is NAGVMQNPRHLVRRRGQEARLRCSPMKGHSHVYWYRQLPEEGLKFMVYLQKENIIDESGMPKERFSAEFPKEGPSILRIQQVVRGDSAAYFCASSRTGEETQYFGPGTRLLVL.

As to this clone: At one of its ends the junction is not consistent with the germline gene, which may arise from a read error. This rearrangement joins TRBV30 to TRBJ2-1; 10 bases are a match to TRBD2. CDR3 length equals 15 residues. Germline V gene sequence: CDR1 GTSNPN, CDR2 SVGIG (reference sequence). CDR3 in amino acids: CAWSNTPYQAGGPLF. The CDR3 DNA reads TGTGCCTGGAGTAACACTCCCTACCAAGCGGGAGGGCCCCTCTTC.